This TCR beta chain came from a study of blood T cell repertoires in COVID-19. The CDR3 sequence is 15 residues long. Per germline, CDR1 SGHTA and CDR2 FQGNSA. V was pared by 0 bases and J by 4 bases, with 2 bases of the junction left unmatched. Clones were sequenced by immunoSEQ multiplex PCR, and TCRdb holds only the in-frame ones, with some missing. The sample yields roughly 150,000 clones, around 86% seen once. The rearrangement uses TRBV7-2 and TRBJ1-1, with TRBD1 matching 10 bases. The sequence derives from a man between 70 and 80 years old who had recovered from COVID-19. Sample: peripheral blood. For the CDR3, the DNA is TGTGCCAGCAGCTTAGCCGGGACAGGGGCCACTGAAGCTTTCTTT. This translates into CASSLAGTGATEAFF.